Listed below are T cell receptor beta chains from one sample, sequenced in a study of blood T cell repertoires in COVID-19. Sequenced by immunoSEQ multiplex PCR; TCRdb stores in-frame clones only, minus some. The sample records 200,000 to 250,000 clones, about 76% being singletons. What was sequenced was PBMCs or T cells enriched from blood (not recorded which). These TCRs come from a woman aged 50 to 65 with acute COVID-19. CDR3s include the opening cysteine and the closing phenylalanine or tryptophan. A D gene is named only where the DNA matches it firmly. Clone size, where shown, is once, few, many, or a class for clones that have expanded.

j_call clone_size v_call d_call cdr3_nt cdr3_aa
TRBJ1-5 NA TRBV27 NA TGTGCCAGCAGTTTAGGGGGGTTCAATCAGCCCCAGCATTTT CASSLGGFNQPQHF
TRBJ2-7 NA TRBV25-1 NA TGTGCCAGCAGTGGGGAGACTAGGGGAGGCGAGCAGTACTTC CASSGETRGGEQYF
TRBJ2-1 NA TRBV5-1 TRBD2 TGCGCCAGCAGCTTGAGCGGGGAATCCTACAATGAGCAGTTCTTC CASSLSGESYNEQFF
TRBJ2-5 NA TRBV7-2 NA TGTGCCAGCAGCTTTGGGCAGGGCAAAGAGACCCAGTACTTC CASSFGQGKETQYF
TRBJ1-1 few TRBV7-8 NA TGTGCCAGCAGCCATCACCTCAGCACAGTGAACACTGAAGCTTTCTTT CASSHHLSTVNTEAFF
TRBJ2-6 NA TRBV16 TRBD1 TGTGCCAGCAGCCATCAGGGGGCCAGCTCTGGGGCCAACGTCCTGACTTTC CASSHQGASSGANVLTF
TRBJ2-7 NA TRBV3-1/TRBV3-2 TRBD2 TGTGCCAGCAGCCAAGGTCTAGCGGGCCTCTACGAGCAGTACTTC CASSQGLAGLYEQYF
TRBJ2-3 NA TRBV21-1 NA TGTGCCAGCAAAGAACCTCCGGGACAGGTCCCAGATACGCAGTATTTT CASKEPPGQVPDTQYF
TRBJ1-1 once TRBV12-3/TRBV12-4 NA TGTGCCAGCAGTTTAGGGTTTAGTCGGGCTTTCTTT CASSLGFSRAFF
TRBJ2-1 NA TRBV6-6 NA TGTGCCAGCAGGGGGGGCTACAATGAGCAGTTCTTC CASRGGYNEQFF
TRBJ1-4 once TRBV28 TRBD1 TGTGCCAGCAGTTTAGCCAGGGGGAAGGGTAATGAAAAACTGTTTTTT CASSLARGKGNEKLFF
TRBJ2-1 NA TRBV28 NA TGTGCCAGCAGTTACAGGGCTGGCTTTTACAATGAGCAGTTCTTC CASSYRAGFYNEQFF
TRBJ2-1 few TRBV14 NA TGTGCCAGCAGCGCCGCGGGGCTATACTCCTACAATGAGCAGTTCTTC CASSAAGLYSYNEQFF
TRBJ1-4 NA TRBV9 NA TGTGCCAGCAGCCTTAGGCCCGGGGCTAATGAAAAACTGTTTTTT CASSLRPGANEKLFF
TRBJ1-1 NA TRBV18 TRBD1 TGTGCCAGCTCCCTCTTGGGACAGGGGGCCCCTAACACTGAAGCTTTCTTT CASSLLGQGAPNTEAFF
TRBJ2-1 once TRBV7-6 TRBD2 TGTGCCAGCAGCGCGAGGACTAGCGGGAGCCCCAATGAGCAGTTCTTC CASSARTSGSPNEQFF
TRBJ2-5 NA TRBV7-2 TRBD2 TGTGCCAGCAGCTTAGTCGGGGGGGCTGGAGAGACCCAGTACTTC CASSLVGGAGETQYF
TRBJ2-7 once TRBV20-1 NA TGCAGTGCTAGTACCACTGAGCAGTACTTC CSASTTEQYF